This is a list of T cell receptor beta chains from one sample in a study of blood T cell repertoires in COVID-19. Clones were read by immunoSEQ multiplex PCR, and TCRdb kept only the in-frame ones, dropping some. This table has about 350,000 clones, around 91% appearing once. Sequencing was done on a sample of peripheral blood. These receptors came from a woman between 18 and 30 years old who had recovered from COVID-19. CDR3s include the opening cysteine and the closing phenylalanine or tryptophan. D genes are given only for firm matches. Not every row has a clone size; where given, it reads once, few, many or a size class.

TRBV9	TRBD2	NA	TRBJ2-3	CASSPGTSGSADTQYF	TGTGCCAGCAGCCCGGGGACTAGCGGGAGCGCAGATACGCAGTATTTT
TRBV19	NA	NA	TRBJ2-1	CASSIVFQGYNEQFF	TGTGCCAGTAGTATTGTTTTCCAGGGATACAATGAGCAGTTCTTC
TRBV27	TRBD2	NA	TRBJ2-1	CASSSREPAYNEQFF	TGTGCCAGCAGTTCGCGGGAGCCAGCCTACAATGAGCAGTTCTTC
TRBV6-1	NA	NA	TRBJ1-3	CASSAGWGGGGNTIYF	TGTGCCAGCAGTGCGGGATGGGGGGGTGGTGGAAACACCATATATTTT
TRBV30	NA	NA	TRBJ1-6	CAWTGNNSPLHF	TGTGCCTGGACAGGGAACAATTCACCCCTCCACTTT
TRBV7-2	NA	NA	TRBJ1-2	CASSFGANGYTF	TGTGCCAGCAGCTTTGGAGCTAATGGCTACACCTTC
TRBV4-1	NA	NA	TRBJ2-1	CASSHRDGNEQFF	TGCGCCAGCAGCCACCGGGATGGCAATGAGCAGTTCTTC
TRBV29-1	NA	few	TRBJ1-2	CSVEGPGGNVNGYTF	TGCAGCGTTGAAGGGCCTGGAGGGAACGTGAACGGCTACACCTTC
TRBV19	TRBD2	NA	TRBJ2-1	CASRGLLAGVPYNEQFF	TGTGCCAGTAGGGGGCTCTTAGCGGGAGTCCCCTACAATGAGCAGTTCTTC
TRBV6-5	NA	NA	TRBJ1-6	CASSYSREGVNSPLHF	TGTGCCAGCAGTTACTCAAGAGAAGGGGTAAATTCACCCCTCCACTTT
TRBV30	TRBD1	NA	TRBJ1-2	CACTTDRGSYGYTF	TGTGCCTGCACAACGGACAGGGGGAGCTATGGCTACACCTTC
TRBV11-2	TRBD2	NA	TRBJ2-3	CASSYSGKGDTQYF	TGTGCCAGCAGCTATAGCGGGAAGGGAGATACGCAGTATTTT
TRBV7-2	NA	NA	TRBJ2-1	CASSAAAPNNEQFF	TGTGCCAGCAGTGCCGCGGCACCGAACAATGAGCAGTTCTTC
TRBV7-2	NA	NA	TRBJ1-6	CASSLEQGYNSPLHF	TGTGCCAGCAGCTTAGAGCAGGGGTATAATTCACCCCTCCACTTT
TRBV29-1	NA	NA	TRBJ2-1	CSVEADRGQFF	TGCAGCGTTGAAGCGGATCGGGGGCAGTTCTTC
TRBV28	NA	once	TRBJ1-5	CASSLPQGNSNQPQHF	TGTGCCAGCAGTTTACCACAGGGAAATAGCAATCAGCCCCAGCATTTT
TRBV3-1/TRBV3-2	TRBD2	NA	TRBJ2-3	CASSLRGTRLGDTQYF	TGTGCCAGCAGCCTACGGGGGACTAGACTCGGAGATACGCAGTATTTT
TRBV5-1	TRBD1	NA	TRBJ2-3	CASSLYRGRNTQYF	TGCGCCAGCAGCTTGTACAGGGGGCGAAATACGCAGTATTTT
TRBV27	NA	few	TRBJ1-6	CASSLLKRNSPLHF	TGTGCCAGCAGTTTATTGAAACGGAATTCACCCCTCCACTTT
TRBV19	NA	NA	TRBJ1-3	CASSPTVDTIYF	TGTGCCAGTAGTCCTACCGTAGACACCATATATTTT
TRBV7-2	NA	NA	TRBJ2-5	CASSLGFGETQYF	TGTGCCAGCAGCTTAGGGTTCGGAGAGACCCAGTACTTC
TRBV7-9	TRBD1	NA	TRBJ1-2	CASSAKVGTGSGYTF	TGTGCCAGCAGCGCCAAGGTGGGGACAGGTAGTGGCTACACCTTC
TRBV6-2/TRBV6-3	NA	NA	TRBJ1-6	CASSYFSQQGGIGRSLHF	TGTGCCAGCAGTTACTTTTCTCAGCAGGGAGGCATCGGGAGGTCCCTCCACTTT
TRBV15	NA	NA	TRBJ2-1	CATSPWGESFNEQFF	TGTGCCACCAGCCCTTGGGGAGAAAGCTTCAATGAGCAGTTCTTC
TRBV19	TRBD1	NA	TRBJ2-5	CASSLGNRGQETQYF	TGTGCCAGTAGTTTAGGAAACAGGGGCCAAGAGACCCAGTACTTC
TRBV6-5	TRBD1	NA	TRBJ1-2	CASRGTGEYYGYTF	TGTGCCAGCAGAGGGACAGGGGAGTACTATGGCTACACCTTC
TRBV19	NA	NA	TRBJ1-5	CASRDTVVVWPQHF	TGTGCCAGTAGAGATACAGTAGTGGTTTGGCCCCAGCATTTT
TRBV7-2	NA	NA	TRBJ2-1	CASSQGHREGQFF	TGTGCCAGCAGCCAAGGGCACAGGGAAGGGCAGTTCTTC
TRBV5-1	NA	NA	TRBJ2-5	CASSQAPPVSQETQYF	TGCGCCAGCAGCCAAGCCCCACCGGTGAGCCAAGAGACCCAGTACTTC